One sample yielded the 31 T cell receptor beta chains listed below, sequenced in a study of control samples from healthy donors and cancer patients. Only in-frame clones appear in the TCRdb table, and some are missing; sequencing was by immunoSEQ multiplex PCR. Recorded for this sample: around 190,000 clones. Sequencing used blood. The origin of the receptors is a woman between 25 and 40 years old in good health.

The V and J genes are TRBV14 and TRBJ1-1; no reliable D call. Per the germline V gene, CDR1 is SGHDN and CDR2 is FVKESK. Trimming left V 1 base short and J 10 bases short, with 16 bases between. The CDR3 sequence is 14 residues long. The CDR3 nucleotides read TGTGCCAGCAGCCAAGCGGGTCCCAGAGGTGGAGCTTTCTTT. Translation gives CASSQAGPRGGAFF.

The V gene is TRBV5-1, the J gene TRBJ2-1, with D perhaps matching TRBD1 (5 bases). Per germline, CDR1 SGHRS and CDR2 YFSETQ. V dropped 3 bases and J dropped 10 bases, with 11 bases sitting between them. This CDR3 is 12 amino acids long. The CDR3: CASSSQGLEQFF. DNA for the CDR3: TGCGCCAGCAGCTCTCAGGGTCTCGAGCAGTTCTTC.

The genes are TRBV5-1 and TRBJ2-3; 12 bases are shared with TRBD1. The ends lost 6 bases at V and 5 bases at J; junction bases unmatched: 7. Germline V lookup: CDR1 SGHRS, CDR2 YFSETQ. There are 15 residues in the CDR3. The CDR3 coding sequence is TGCGCCAGCAACCTGGGACAGGGGGCTGTAGATACGCAGTATTTT. It is translated as CASNLGQGAVDTQYF.

The DNA for the CDR3 is TGCGCCAGCAGCTTCTTAGGTGGTGGGAACACTGAAGCTTTCTTT. Its translation: CASSFLGGGNTEAFF. The V and J genes are TRBV5-1 and TRBJ1-1, with no clear D. Deletions cut 2 bases from V and 1 base from J, with 12 bases between. Looked up from germline, CDR1 is SGHRS and CDR2 is YFSETQ. CDR3 length: 15 amino acids.

The chain links TRBV7-9 to TRBJ1-2; a possible D gene is TRBD1 (5 bases). Trimming took off 5 bases at V and 6 bases at J, with 19 bases between the two ends. The CDR3 length is 15 residues. Germline values: CDR1 SEHNR, CDR2 FQNEAQ (reference sequence). CDR3 in amino acids: CASSIFPRGRDGYTF. In DNA, the CDR3 is TGTGCCAGCAGCATTTTTCCCCGGGGACGCGATGGCTACACCTTC.

The chain uses TRBV5-1 and TRBJ1-1, with 7 bases matching TRBD1. V dropped 4 bases and J dropped 0; count of bases not matched to a gene: 6. The CDR3 spans 15 residues. Germline CDR1 SGHRS, CDR2 YFSETQ. The CDR3 nucleotides read TGCGCCAGCAGCAAGGACAGGACTTTGAACACTGAAGCTTTCTTT. Translating it yields CASSKDRTLNTEAFF. The full variable domain, completed using reference TRBV5-1 and TRBJ1-1, is KAGVTQTPRYLIKTRGQQVTLSCSPISGHRSVSWYQQTPGQGLQFLFEYFSETQRNKGNFPGRFSGRQFSNSRSEMNVSTLELGDSALYLCASSKDRTLNTEAFFGQGTRLTVV.

The chain recombines TRBV2 with TRBJ2-3, with 9 bases that match TRBD2. The CDR3 runs to 15 residues. V trimming: 7 bases; J trimming: 2 bases; junction bases outside the gene matches: 7. CDR1 SNHLY and CDR2 FYNNEI come from the germline V gene. The CDR3 region is CASNLAGTSTDTQYF. The CDR3 nucleotides are TGTGCCAGCAACCTAGCGGGGACATCCACAGATACGCAGTATTTT.

V is TRBV6-2 or TRBV6-3 and J is TRBJ1-2; D remains unclear. V was trimmed by 6 bases and J by 7 bases, leaving 18 bases between them. Germline assignment: CDR1 MNHEY and CDR2 SVGEGT. The CDR3 is 14 residues long. The CDR3 region is CASSSWVGGGGYTF. The CDR3 DNA reads as TGTGCCAGCAGCTCCTGGGTGGGAGGTGGTGGCTACACCTTC.

The rearrangement links TRBV5-5 to TRBJ1-2, with D unresolved. The ends were cut back, 4 bases at V and 0 bases at J, with 7 bases in the middle. The CDR3 extends over 13 amino acids. CDR1 SGHKS and CDR2 YYEKEE come from the germline V gene (reference sequence). The CDR3 nucleotides read TGTGCCAGCAGCCCGGGCGCTAACTATGGCTACACCTTC. Its translation: CASSPGANYGYTF.

The gene calls are TRBV10-3 and TRBJ2-5; a weak D match, TRBD2 (6 bases). Germline V gene data show CDR1 as ENHRY and CDR2 as SYGVKD. The CDR3 has 10 amino acids. CDR3 in amino acids: CASGVETQYF. The CDR3 DNA sequence: TGTGCATCGGGGGTGGAGACCCAGTACTTC.

The genes are TRBV7-9 and TRBJ2-7; no definite D call. Germline V gene lookup returns CDR1 SEHNR and CDR2 FQNEAQ (reference sequence). The CDR3 sequence is 13 residues long. V lost 5 bases and J 2 bases, leaving 10 bases between the germline ends. CDR3 nucleotides: TGTGCCAGCAGCACCGACGGAACCTACGAGCAGTACTTC. Its protein is CASSTDGTYEQYF.

The chain uses TRBV6-2 or TRBV6-3 and TRBJ1-1, with a tentative D call TRBD1 (5 bases). CDR1 MNHEY and CDR2 SVGEGT come from the germline V gene. The CDR3 is 16 amino acids. The V end was cut by 2 bases, the J end by 7 bases, with 20 bases between. Written as DNA, the CDR3 is TGTGCCAGCAGTTACCCCAACGCAGGGCCCTACGATGAAGCTTTCTTT. It codes for CASSYPNAGPYDEAFF.

The J gene is TRBJ1-1, the V gene TRBV10-3; maybe TRBD1 (6 bases). This CDR3 spans 15 amino acids. Per the germline V gene, CDR1 is ENHRY and CDR2 is SYGVKD. V was trimmed by 2 bases and J by 1 base, leaving 11 bases between them. CDR3 in amino acids: CAISETTQGNTEAFF. Here the CDR3 DNA reads TGTGCCATCAGTGAGACTACACAGGGGAACACTGAAGCTTTCTTT.

The chain carries TRBV15 and TRBJ1-4, with D unresolved. The CDR3 extends over 16 amino acids. Germline lookup yields CDR1 LNHNV and CDR2 YYDKDF (reference sequence). The V end lost 0 bases, the J end lost 0 bases, and 8 bases lay between the germline ends. The CDR3 loop reads CATSRDLGTTNEKLFF. The CDR3 DNA sequence: TGTGCCACCAGCAGAGATTTAGGGACAACTAATGAAAAACTGTTTTTT.

This chain uses TRBV27 with TRBJ1-6; 7 bases are a match to TRBD1. Germline V gene lookup returns CDR1 MNHEY and CDR2 SMNVEV (reference sequence). Trimming cost V 6 bases and J 5 bases; bases outside gene matches: 4. The length of the CDR3 is 14 residues. The chain's CDR3 is CASSGQVDNSPLHF. The DNA of the CDR3 is TGTGCCAGCAGCGGACAGGTCGATAATTCACCCCTCCACTTT.

The chain links TRBV10-3 to TRBJ1-2, with no clear D. Between the trimmed V and J ends, which lost 4 bases and 5 bases, there was a span of 23 bases. The CDR3 has 17 amino acids. Germline V gene lookup returns CDR1 ENHRY and CDR2 SYGVKD. The CDR3 bases are TGTGCCATCAGTGCTAGTGGGCAGACACCCTTCCTTTATGGCTACACCTTC. This gives the protein CAISASGQTPFLYGYTF.

The V call is TRBV7-6, the J call TRBJ2-5, with a weak D call TRBD1 (6 bases). The V gene lost 5 bases and the J gene lost 3 bases, with 16 bases spanning the gap. The CDR3 contains 15 residues. Germline V gene lookup returns CDR1 SGHVS and CDR2 FNYEAQ. DNA for the CDR3: TGTGCCAGCAGCCTCCAAGTCGGGACAAAAGAGACCCAGTACTTC. This gives the protein CASSLQVGTKETQYF. The full variable domain, in which reference TRBV7-6 and TRBJ2-5 provide the parts outside the CDR3, is GAGVSQSPRYKVTKRGQDVALRCDPISGHVSLYWYRQALGQGPEFLTYFNYEAQQDKSGLPNDRFSAERPEGSISTLTIQRTEQRDSAMYRCASSLQVGTKETQYFGPGTRLLVL.

A remark on this clone: Without the conserved terminal phenylalanine or tryptophan, this CDR3 likely stems from a read error. No DNA is shown, since the ends of the CDR3 on it are uncertain; the CDR3 is the one TCRdb lists. V is TRBV30 and J is TRBJ1-1. Germline V gives CDR1 GTSNPN, CDR2 SVGIG (reference sequence). The CDR3 spans 11 residues, counting both ends. The CDR3 loop reads CAWSGGRSIWY.

In regard to this clone: Different DNA sequences within this sample yield the same CDR3. This chain uses TRBV27 with TRBJ1-1; no clear D. The CDR3 runs 13 residues. Germline V CDR1 and CDR2: MNHEY, SMNVEV (reference sequence). The V gene lost 4 bases and the J gene lost 1 base, with 7 bases spanning the gap. The CDR3, as DNA: TGTGCCAGCAGTTCCCGGGAGAACACTGAAGCTTTCTTT. Translating it yields CASSSRENTEAFF.

This rearrangement joins TRBV6-2 or TRBV6-3 to TRBJ1-1; no definite D call. The CDR3 consists of 11 residues. CDR1 and CDR2 (germline): MNHEY, SVGEGT. Trimming pared 5 bases from V and 5 bases from J, leaving 6 bases between. CDR3 coding DNA: TGTGCCAGCAGTCTTTTAACTGAAGCTTTCTTT. This translates into CASSLLTEAFF.

The gene calls are TRBV10-3 and TRBJ1-2; the match to TRBD1 covers 7 bases. Germline V gene lookup returns CDR1 ENHRY and CDR2 SYGVKD. The CDR3 consists of 13 residues. Germline trimming cut 5 bases from V and 8 bases from J; bases unmatched to any gene: 8. CDR3 in DNA: TGTGCCATCAGTACTACTAGGGACAGCGGCTACACCTTC. This encodes CAISTTRDSGYTF.

The V gene is TRBV5-6, the J gene TRBJ2-3; TRBD2 aligns across 9 bases. Germline V gene lookup returns CDR1 SGHDT and CDR2 YYEEEE. Trimming took 1 base from V and 3 from J; bases not matched to a gene: 9. The CDR3 is made up of 17 amino acids. The CDR3 DNA reads TGTGCCAGCAGCTTGTTGCTGCGGGGGGGGGTGACAGATACGCAGTATTTT. This encodes CASSLLLRGGVTDTQYF.

V usage is TRBV5-4 and J usage is TRBJ1-2, with TRBD1 as a possible D gene (6 bases). The V gene lost 9 bases and the J gene lost 8 bases, with 17 bases spanning the gap. The CDR3 is 12 amino acids. The germline V gene has CDR1 SGHNT and CDR2 YYREEE (reference sequence). CDR3 residues: CAILSGVEGYTF. The DNA of the CDR3 is TGTGCCATCCTCTCAGGGGTAGAGGGCTACACCTTC.

The CDR3 region is CAGGQGALYQPQHF. The CDR3 region has the DNA TGTGCCGGGGGACAGGGGGCGCTTTATCAGCCCCAGCATTTT. The rearrangement joins TRBV30 to TRBJ1-5; 12 positions match TRBD1. In germline, CDR1 is GTSNPN, CDR2 SVGIG (reference sequence). The CDR3 length is 14 residues. Trimming took 8 bases from V and 5 from J; bases not matched to a gene: 7.

The chain employs TRBV3-1 (or the pseudogene TRBV3-2) and TRBJ1-5, with D possibly being TRBD1 (5 bases). The CDR3 totals 12 residues. V lost 3 bases, J lost 8 bases, and 8 bases lay in between. Germline CDR1 LGHDT, CDR2 YNNKEL (reference sequence). CDR3 in amino acids: CASSQGPEPQHF. The CDR3 DNA reads as TGTGCCAGCAGCCAGGGGCCCGAGCCCCAGCATTTT.

The chain recombines TRBV9 with TRBJ1-5; tentative D call: TRBD1 (6 bases). The V and J ends lost 7 bases and 5 bases respectively, with 22 bases between them. Germline V lookup: CDR1 SGDLS, CDR2 YYNGEE. The CDR3 sequence is 16 residues long. The CDR3 loop is CASWGDGGACYQPQHF. In DNA, the CDR3 is TGTGCCAGCTGGGGAGACGGGGGGGCCTGTTATCAGCCCCAGCATTTT.

In DNA form, the CDR3 reads TGTGCCAGCAGTTTTGGTGGACAGGGTGGCAATCAGCCCCAGCATTTT. This gives the protein CASSFGGQGGNQPQHF. J is TRBJ1-5 and V is TRBV28, with 8 positions matching TRBD1. Germline loops: CDR1 MDHEN, CDR2 SYDVKM. The CDR3 runs 16 residues. V trimming: 3 bases; J trimming: 2 bases; junction bases outside the gene matches: 6.

The chain links TRBV27 to TRBJ1-5, with 8 bases aligning to TRBD1. The junction had 7 bases not matched to a gene; V was cut back by 6 bases and J by 6 bases. The length of the CDR3 is 14 residues. The germline CDR1 and CDR2 sequences are MNHEY and SMNVEV (reference sequence). CDR3 region: CASSLVTGGQPQHF. For the CDR3, the DNA is TGTGCCAGCAGCTTGGTAACAGGGGGTCAGCCCCAGCATTTT.

The rearrangement links TRBV7-2 to TRBJ2-3; 9 bases line up with TRBD1. The length of the CDR3 is 14 residues. The germline V gene encodes CDR1 SGHTA and CDR2 FQGNSA. V shed 4 bases and J 4 bases; nucleotides not matched to a gene: 3. In DNA form, the CDR3 reads TGTGCCAGCAGCTCTAGGACAGGGGCAGATACGCAGTATTTT. Translating it yields CASSSRTGADTQYF.

The genes are TRBV12-3 or TRBV12-4 and TRBJ2-3; D is uncertain. V dropped 6 bases and J dropped 0 bases, with 4 bases sitting between them. This CDR3 comprises 12 residues. The CDR3 DNA follows: TGTGCCAGCAGCCCTAGCACAGATACGCAGTATTTT. Protein sequence: CASSPSTDTQYF.

The chain links TRBV4-1 to TRBJ2-5, with D perhaps matching TRBD1 (6 bases). The CDR3 totals 14 residues. Trimming took off 2 bases at V and 5 bases at J, with 12 bases between the two ends. From germline, CDR1 is MGHRA and CDR2 YSYEKL. The CDR3 spells CASSQTTGWETQYF. CDR3 DNA: TGCGCCAGCAGCCAAACCACAGGGTGGGAGACCCAGTACTTC.